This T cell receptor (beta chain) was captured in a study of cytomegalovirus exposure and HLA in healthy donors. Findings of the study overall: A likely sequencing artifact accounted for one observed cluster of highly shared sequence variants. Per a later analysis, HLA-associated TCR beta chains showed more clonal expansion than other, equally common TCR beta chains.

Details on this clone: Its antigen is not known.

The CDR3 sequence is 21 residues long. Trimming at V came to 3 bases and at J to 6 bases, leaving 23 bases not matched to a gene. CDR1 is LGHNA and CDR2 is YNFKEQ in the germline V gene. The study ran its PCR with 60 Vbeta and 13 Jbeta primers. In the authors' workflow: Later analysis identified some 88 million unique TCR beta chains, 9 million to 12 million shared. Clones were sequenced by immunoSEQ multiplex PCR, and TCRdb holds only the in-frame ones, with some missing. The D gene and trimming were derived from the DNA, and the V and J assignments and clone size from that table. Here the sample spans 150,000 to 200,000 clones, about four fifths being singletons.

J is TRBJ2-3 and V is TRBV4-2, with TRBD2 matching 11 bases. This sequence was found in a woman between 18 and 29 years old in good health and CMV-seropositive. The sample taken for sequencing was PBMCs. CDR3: CASSQGRGRVAGGARMDTQYF. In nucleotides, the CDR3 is TGTGCCAGCAGCCAGGGACGGGGTCGGGTAGCGGGGGGGGCCCGTATGGATACGCAGTATTTT.